This passage covers 9 T cell receptor beta chains from one sample sequenced in a study of Ad26.COV2.S vaccination and SARS-CoV-2 variants. Treatment: some 19 received Ad26.COV2.S at low or high dose, single or two shots; about 5 received placebo; per-sample allocation not given. It was on day 63 after the first vaccine or placebo injection that samples were taken. Method: immunoSEQ multiplex PCR; TCRdb's copy keeps in-frame clones and lacks some. The table has roughly 390,000 clones, more than 85% seen once; the top ten hold roughly 3.5%. Sample: peripheral blood, taken in a trial of Ad26.COV2.S vaccine versus placebo. Every receptor here comes from a person between 18 and 65 years old who received the Ad26.COV2.S COVID-19 vaccine or a placebo.

The rearrangement joins TRBV27 to TRBJ2-7; D tentatively fits TRBD1 or TRBD2 (5 bases each). The V end lost 6 bases, the J end lost 9 bases, and 24 bases lay between the germline ends. The CDR3 is 15 amino acids. Per germline, CDR1 MNHEY and CDR2 SMNVEV (reference sequence). The CDR3, as DNA: TGTGCCAGCAGAAGGTCGGGGCAGGGCGGAGAATGGCAGTACTTC. Protein sequence: CASRRSGQGGEWQYF.

The chain has TRBV7-2 and TRBJ1-1; no clear D gene. Germline-derived CDR1 and CDR2 are SGHTA and FQGNSA. This CDR3 is built from 17 residues. The V and J ends lost 1 base and 2 bases respectively, with 17 bases between them. CDR3 in amino acids: CASSLVASYALNTEAFF. In nucleotides, the CDR3 is TGTGCCAGCAGCTTAGTTGCCAGCTACGCGCTAAACACTGAAGCTTTCTTT.

The chain joins TRBV7-8 to TRBJ1-1; the match to TRBD1 covers 7 bases. Germline CDR1 SGHVS, CDR2 FQNEAQ. Trimming removed 6 bases from V and 5 bases from J; junction bases left unmatched: 12. The CDR3 runs to 15 residues. CDR3: CASSPGIGGATEAFF. The CDR3 DNA sequence: TGTGCCAGCAGTCCAGGCATAGGGGGCGCGACTGAAGCTTTCTTT.

This chain connects TRBV10-3 to TRBJ1-1, with D hard to call. From germline, CDR1 is ENHRY and CDR2 SYGVKD. The V end lost 4 bases, the J end lost 1 base, and 13 bases lay between the germline ends. The CDR3 contains 15 residues. The CDR3 bases are TGTGCCATCAGTGCCACCTTCGGCGAGAACACTGAAGCTTTCTTT. Translating it yields CAISATFGENTEAFF.

This clone appeared a single time. The chain employs TRBV4-1 and TRBJ2-3; 12 bases align to TRBD2. Germline loops: CDR1 MGHRA, CDR2 YSYEKL. Germline trimming cut 0 bases from V and 5 bases from J; bases unmatched to any gene: 6. CDR3 length equals 17 residues. CDR3 amino acids: CASSQDRTSGEEDTQYF. The CDR3 bases are TGCGCCAGCAGCCAAGATCGGACTAGCGGGGAGGAAGATACGCAGTATTTT.

This sequence joins TRBV30 and TRBJ2-7, with 10 positions matching TRBD1. V shed 0 bases and J 0 bases; nucleotides not matched to a gene: 2. This CDR3 contains 15 residues. Germline V CDR1 and CDR2: GTSNPN, SVGIG (reference sequence). For the CDR3, the DNA is TGTGCCTGGAGTGTAGGGACAGGGGTCTCCTACGAGCAGTACTTC. Amino acids: CAWSVGTGVSYEQYF.

This chain uses TRBV4-1 with TRBJ2-3; a weak D match, TRBD1 (6 bases). V lost 1 base, J lost 14 bases, and 19 bases lay in between. The V gene's germline CDR1 is MGHRA and CDR2 YSYEKL. The CDR3 is made up of 14 amino acids. As DNA, the CDR3 is TGCGCCAGCAGCCAAGTGGCAGGGGTAAGGTCAGGGTATTTT. This translates into CASSQVAGVRSGYF.

This chain connects TRBV11-1 to TRBJ1-2; D unresolved. V dropped 2 bases and J dropped 4 bases, with 11 bases sitting between them. Germline assignment: CDR1 SGHAT and CDR2 FQDESV (reference sequence). The CDR3 contains 14 residues. Written as DNA, the CDR3 is TGTGCCAGCAGCTTAAGTTCCGCCCCCTATGGCTACACCTTC. Translated, it gives CASSLSSAPYGYTF.

The chain links TRBV7-8 to TRBJ1-3; 7 bases line up with TRBD1. CDR1 and CDR2 from the germline V gene are SGHVS and FQNEAQ. The CDR3 covers 17 residues. V shed 2 bases, J shed 0 bases, and the junction held 7 bases outside the gene matches. CDR3 loop: CASSLTHGTVSGNTIYF. DNA of the CDR3: TGTGCCAGCAGCTTAACCCACGGGACAGTCTCTGGAAACACCATATATTTT.